The clone carrying this T cell receptor beta chain was detected only a few times. This record comes from a study of blood T cell repertoires in COVID-19. The overall study: From the United States, Italy and Spain came samples of acute and convalescent COVID-19. T cells, B-cell-depleted T cells, or PBMCs supplied cDNA or gDNA.

Under the authors' procedure: From reference gene primer amplification, estimates of nucleated cell counts were derived. The repertoire was sequenced with immunoSEQ multiplex PCR; TCRdb's copy has only in-frame clones and lacks some. From that table come the V and J calls and clone size; the DNA was used to work out D and trimming. The sample includes about 100,000 clones, roughly 88% seen only once; the top ten take approximately 6.8%. The specimen sequenced was peripheral blood. The clonotype originates from a man aged 50 or older with active or convalescent COVID-19.

CDR3 DNA: TGTGCCAGCAGTGAGGGCAGGGAAAACACCATATATTTT. This codes for CASSEGRENTIYF. This chain joins TRBV25-1 and TRBJ1-3, with D maybe TRBD1 (5 bases). CDR1 and CDR2 (germline): MGHDK, SYGVNS. V lost 3 bases and J lost 6, with 9 bases in between. The CDR3 covers 13 residues.